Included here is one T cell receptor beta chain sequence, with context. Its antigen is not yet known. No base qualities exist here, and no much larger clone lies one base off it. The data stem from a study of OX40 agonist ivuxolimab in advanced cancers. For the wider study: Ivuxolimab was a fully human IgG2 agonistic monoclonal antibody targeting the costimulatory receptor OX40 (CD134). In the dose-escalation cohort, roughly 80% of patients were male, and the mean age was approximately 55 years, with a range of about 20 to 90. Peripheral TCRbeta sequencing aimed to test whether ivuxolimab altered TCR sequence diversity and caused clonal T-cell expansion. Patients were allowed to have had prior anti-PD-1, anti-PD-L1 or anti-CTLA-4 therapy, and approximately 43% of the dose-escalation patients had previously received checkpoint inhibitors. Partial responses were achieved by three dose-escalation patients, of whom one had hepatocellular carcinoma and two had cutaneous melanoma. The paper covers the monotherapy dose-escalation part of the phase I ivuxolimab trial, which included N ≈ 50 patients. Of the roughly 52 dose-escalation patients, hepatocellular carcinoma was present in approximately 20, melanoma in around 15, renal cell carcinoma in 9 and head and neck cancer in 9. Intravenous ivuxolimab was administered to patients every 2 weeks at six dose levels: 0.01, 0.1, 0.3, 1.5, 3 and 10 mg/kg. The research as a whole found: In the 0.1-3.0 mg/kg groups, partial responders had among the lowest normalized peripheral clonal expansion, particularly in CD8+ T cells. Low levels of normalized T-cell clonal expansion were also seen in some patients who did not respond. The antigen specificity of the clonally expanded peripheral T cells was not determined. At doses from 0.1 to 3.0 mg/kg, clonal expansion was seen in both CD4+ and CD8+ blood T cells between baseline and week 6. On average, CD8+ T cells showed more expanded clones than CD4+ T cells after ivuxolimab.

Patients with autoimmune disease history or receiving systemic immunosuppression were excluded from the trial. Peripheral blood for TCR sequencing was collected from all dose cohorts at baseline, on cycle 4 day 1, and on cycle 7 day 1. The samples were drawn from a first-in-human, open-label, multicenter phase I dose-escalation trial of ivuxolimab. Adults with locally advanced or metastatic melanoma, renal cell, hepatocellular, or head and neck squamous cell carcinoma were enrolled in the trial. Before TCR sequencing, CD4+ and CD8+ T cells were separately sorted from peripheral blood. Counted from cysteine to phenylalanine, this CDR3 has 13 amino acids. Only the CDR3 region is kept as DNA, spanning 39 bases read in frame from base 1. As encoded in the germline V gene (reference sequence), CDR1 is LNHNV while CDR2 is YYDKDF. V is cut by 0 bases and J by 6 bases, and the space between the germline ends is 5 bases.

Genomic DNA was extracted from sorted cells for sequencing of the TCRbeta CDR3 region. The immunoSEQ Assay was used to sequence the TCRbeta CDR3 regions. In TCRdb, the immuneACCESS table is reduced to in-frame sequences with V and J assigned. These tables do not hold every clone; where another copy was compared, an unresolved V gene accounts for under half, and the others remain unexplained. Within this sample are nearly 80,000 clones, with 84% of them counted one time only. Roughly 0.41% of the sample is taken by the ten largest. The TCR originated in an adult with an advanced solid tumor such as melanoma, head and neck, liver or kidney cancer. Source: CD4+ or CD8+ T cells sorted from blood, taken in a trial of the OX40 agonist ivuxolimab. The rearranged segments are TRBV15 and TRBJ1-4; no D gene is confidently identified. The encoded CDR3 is CATSRDRDEKLFF. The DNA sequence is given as TGTGCCACCAGCAGAGATCGGGATGAAAAACTGTTTTTT. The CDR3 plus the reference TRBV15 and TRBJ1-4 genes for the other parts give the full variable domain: DAMVIQNPRYQVTQFGKPVTLSCSQTLNHNVMYWYQQKSSQAPKLLFHYYDKDFNNEADTPDNFQSRRPNTSFCFLDIRSPGLGDTAMYLCATSRDRDEKLFFGSGTQLSVL.